The sequence of this T cell receptor beta chain was determined in a study of siplizumab effects on memory and regulatory T cells. Findings and limits, study-wide: Proliferating CD4+ or CD8+ clones, roughly 80-97% of them, lacked an assignable naive or memory phenotype. Alloreactive sequences traceable to unstimulated CD4+ memory cells declined significantly under siplizumab. There was no confirmation of the suppressive function of proliferating Tregs from siplizumab cultures.

Assays captured 85,000 to 100,000 TCR templates per sample. Profiling relied on immunoSEQ multiplex PCR, and the TCRdb table lists in-frame clones only, not all of them. The sample shows some 6,000 clones, about 60% of them seen only once. Trimming stripped 4 bases from V and 5 bases from J, with 17 bases between. CDR3 length equals 15 residues. Germline V lookup: CDR1 SEHNR, CDR2 FQNEAQ (reference sequence). About this clone itself: The antigen is unknown.

Source material: effector memory CD8+ T cells sorted from blood. As to subset: unstimulated CD8+ effector memory T cells. This sequence originates from a human donor in good health. This chain connects TRBV7-9 to TRBJ1-2; D is uncertain. CDR3 sequence (DNA): TGTGCCAGCAGCTCGAATCATTATGTGACTTATGGCTACACCTTC. It codes for CASSSNHYVTYGYTF. Drawing the rest from reference TRBV7-9 and TRBJ1-2, the complete variable domain is DTGVSQNPRHKITKRGQNVTFRCDPISEHNRLYWYRQTLGQGPEFLTYFQNEAQLEKSRLLSDRFSAERPKGSFSTLEIQRTEQGDSAMYLCASSSNHYVTYGYTFGSGTRLTVV.